A single sample gave rise to the 8 T cell receptor beta chains below, sequenced in a study of T cell responses to AZD1222 COVID-19 vaccine. Clones were sequenced by immunoSEQ multiplex PCR, and TCRdb holds only the in-frame ones, with some missing. Among nearly 110,000 clones listed, roughly 88% were seen once. Sequences were derived from peripheral blood, sampled on day 0 of AZD1222 vaccination. These receptors came from an adult in good health.

The chain links TRBV7-6 to TRBJ1-2; D unresolved. The CDR3 consists of 14 residues. Trimming took off 1 base at V and 8 bases at J, with 14 bases between the two ends. Germline values: CDR1 SGHVS, CDR2 FNYEAQ. CDR3 sequence: CASSLEGSSGGYTF. CDR3 bases: TGTGCCAGCAGCTTAGAGGGCTCGTCGGGGGGCTACACCTTC.

J is TRBJ2-4 and V is TRBV28, with 11 nucleotides matching TRBD1. Germline lookup yields CDR1 MDHEN and CDR2 SYDVKM. The ends lost 6 bases at V and 0 bases at J; junction bases unmatched: 1. There are 15 residues in the CDR3. The CDR3 DNA follows: TGTGCCAGCAGGGACAGGGGGCGAGCCAAAAACATTCAGTACTTC. This encodes CASRDRGRAKNIQYF.

The chain is built from TRBV12-3 or TRBV12-4 and TRBJ2-2; the D call may be TRBD1 or TRBD2 (5 bases each). CDR3 length equals 13 residues. V dropped 5 bases and J dropped 7 bases, with 11 bases sitting between them. The CDR3 spells CASSPGTNGELFF. For the CDR3, the DNA is TGTGCCAGCAGTCCCGGGACCAACGGGGAGCTGTTTTTT.

The V gene is TRBV9, the J gene TRBJ2-7; 11 bases line up with TRBD1. In germline, CDR1 is SGDLS, CDR2 YYNGEE. The CDR3 totals 19 residues. V was clipped by 0 bases and J by 0 bases; unmatched bases: 11. CDR3 DNA sequence: TGTGCCAGCAGCGTAGGTGGTGGGACAGGGGGTGCTAGCTCCTACGAGCAGTACTTC. Amino acids: CASSVGGGTGGASSYEQYF.

The V and J genes are TRBV19 and TRBJ2-3, with D perhaps matching TRBD1 or TRBD2 (5 bases each). V dropped 6 bases and J dropped 4 bases, with 14 bases sitting between them. Germline CDR1 and CDR2: LNHDA and SQIVND (reference sequence). This CDR3 spans 14 amino acids. The CDR3 here is CASSLGRLPDTQYF. CDR3 DNA sequence: TGTGCCAGTAGCTTGGGACGGCTGCCAGATACGCAGTATTTT.

The chain uses TRBV19 and TRBJ1-4; TRBD1 is a possible D gene (5 bases). Deletions cut 3 bases from V and 2 bases from J, with 7 bases between. Germline lookup yields CDR1 LNHDA and CDR2 SQIVND (reference sequence). The CDR3 has 14 amino acids. The DNA of the CDR3 is TGTGCCAGTAGTATCCAGGGTACTAATGAAAAACTGTTTTTT. Translation gives CASSIQGTNEKLFF.

In its sample, this clone was seen once. The chain employs TRBV6-4 and TRBJ2-1; 14 positions match TRBD2. CDR1 is MRHNA, CDR2 SNTAGT, per germline. V gave up 6 bases and J gave up 5 bases; unmatched junction bases: 6. This CDR3 spans 16 amino acids. CDR3 nucleotides: TGTGCCAGCAGCGGGACTAGCGGGAGTTGGGACAATGAGCAGTTCTTC. It yields the protein CASSGTSGSWDNEQFF.

The V and J genes are TRBV2 and TRBJ2-2; 9 bases are a match to TRBD1. Germline V lookup: CDR1 SNHLY, CDR2 FYNNEI. There are 15 residues in the CDR3. Unmatched junction bases numbered 5, after V lost 6 bases and J lost 3 bases. CDR3 protein: CASRTGGLYTGELFF. In DNA, the CDR3 is TGTGCCAGCAGAACAGGGGGCCTCTACACCGGGGAGCTGTTTTTT.